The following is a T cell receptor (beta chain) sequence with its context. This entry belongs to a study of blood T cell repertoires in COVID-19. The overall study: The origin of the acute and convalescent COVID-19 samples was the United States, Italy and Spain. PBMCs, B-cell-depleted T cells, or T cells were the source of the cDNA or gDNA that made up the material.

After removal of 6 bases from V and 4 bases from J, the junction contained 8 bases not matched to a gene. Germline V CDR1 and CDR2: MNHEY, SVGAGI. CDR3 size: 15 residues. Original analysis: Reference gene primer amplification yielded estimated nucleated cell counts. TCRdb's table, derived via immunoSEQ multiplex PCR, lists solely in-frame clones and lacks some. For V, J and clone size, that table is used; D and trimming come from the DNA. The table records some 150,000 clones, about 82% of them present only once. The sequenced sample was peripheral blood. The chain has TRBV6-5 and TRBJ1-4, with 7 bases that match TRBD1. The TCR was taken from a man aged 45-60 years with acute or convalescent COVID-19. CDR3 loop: CASRTVGTDNEKLFF. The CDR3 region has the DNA TGTGCCAGCAGGACGGTCGGGACAGATAATGAAAAACTGTTTTTT.